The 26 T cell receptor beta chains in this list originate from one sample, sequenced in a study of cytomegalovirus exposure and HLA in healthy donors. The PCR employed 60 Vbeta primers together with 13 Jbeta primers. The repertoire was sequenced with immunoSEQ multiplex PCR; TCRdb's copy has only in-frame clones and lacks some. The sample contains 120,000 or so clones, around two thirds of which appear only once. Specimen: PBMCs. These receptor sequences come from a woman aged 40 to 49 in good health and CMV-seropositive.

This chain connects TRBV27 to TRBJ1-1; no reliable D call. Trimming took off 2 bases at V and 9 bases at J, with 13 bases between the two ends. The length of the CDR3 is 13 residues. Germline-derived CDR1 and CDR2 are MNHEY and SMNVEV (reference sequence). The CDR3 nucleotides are TGTGCCAGCAGTTTAACCGCGGAGGTTAAAGCTTTCTTT. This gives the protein CASSLTAEVKAFF.

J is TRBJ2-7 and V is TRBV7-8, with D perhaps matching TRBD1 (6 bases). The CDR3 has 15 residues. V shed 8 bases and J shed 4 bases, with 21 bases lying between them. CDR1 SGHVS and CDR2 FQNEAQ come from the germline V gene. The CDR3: CASRDNPSAPYEQYF. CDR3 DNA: TGTGCCAGCCGGGACAACCCGTCCGCTCCATACGAGCAGTACTTC.

The CDR3: CASYPGLMNTEAFF. Written as DNA, the CDR3 is TGTGCCAGCTACCCAGGACTCATGAACACTGAAGCTTTCTTT. The chain uses TRBV27 and TRBJ1-1; D uncertain. This CDR3 is built from 14 residues. CDR1 is MNHEY and CDR2 is SMNVEV in the germline V gene (reference sequence). Trimming stripped 8 bases from V and 0 bases from J, with 13 bases between.

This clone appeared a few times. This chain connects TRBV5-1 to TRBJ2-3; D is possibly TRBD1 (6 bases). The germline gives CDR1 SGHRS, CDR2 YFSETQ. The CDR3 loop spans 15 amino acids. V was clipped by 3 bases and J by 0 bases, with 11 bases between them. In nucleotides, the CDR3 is TGCGCCAGCAGCTATGGACAGACAAGCACAGATACGCAGTATTTT. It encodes CASSYGQTSTDTQYF. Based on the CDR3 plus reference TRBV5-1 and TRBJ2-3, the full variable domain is KAGVTQTPRYLIKTRGQQVTLSCSPISGHRSVSWYQQTPGQGLQFLFEYFSETQRNKGNFPGRFSGRQFSNSRSEMNVSTLELGDSALYLCASSYGQTSTDTQYFGPGTRLTVL.

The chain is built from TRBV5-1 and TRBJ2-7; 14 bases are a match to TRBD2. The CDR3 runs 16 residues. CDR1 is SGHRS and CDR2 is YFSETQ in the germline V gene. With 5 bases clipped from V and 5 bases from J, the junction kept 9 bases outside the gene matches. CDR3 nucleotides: TGCGCCAGCAGACGACTAGCGGGGGGGCTCAGGAACGAGCAGTACTTC. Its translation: CASRRLAGGLRNEQYF.

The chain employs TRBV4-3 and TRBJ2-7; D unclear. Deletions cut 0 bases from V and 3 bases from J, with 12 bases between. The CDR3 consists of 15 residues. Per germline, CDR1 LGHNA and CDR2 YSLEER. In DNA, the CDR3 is TGCGCCAGCAGCCAAGAGATTGAGGTGATCTACGAGCAGTACTTC. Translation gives CASSQEIEVIYEQYF.

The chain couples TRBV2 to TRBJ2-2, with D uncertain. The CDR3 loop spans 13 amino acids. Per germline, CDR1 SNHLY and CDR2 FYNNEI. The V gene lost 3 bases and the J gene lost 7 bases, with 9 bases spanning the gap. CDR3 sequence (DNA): TGTGCCAGCAGTGACACGGTGCTCGGGGAGCTGTTTTTT. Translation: CASSDTVLGELFF.

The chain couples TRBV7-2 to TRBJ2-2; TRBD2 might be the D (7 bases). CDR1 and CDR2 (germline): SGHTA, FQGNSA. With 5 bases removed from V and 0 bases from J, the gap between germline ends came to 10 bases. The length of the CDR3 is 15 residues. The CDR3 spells CASSGGGANTGELFF. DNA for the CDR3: TGTGCCAGCAGCGGGGGGGGCGCGAACACCGGGGAGCTGTTTTTT.

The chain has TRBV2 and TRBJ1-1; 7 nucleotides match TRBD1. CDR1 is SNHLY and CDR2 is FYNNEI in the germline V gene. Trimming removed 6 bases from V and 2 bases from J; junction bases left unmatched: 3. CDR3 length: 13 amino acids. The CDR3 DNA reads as TGTGCCAGCAGGCGGGACAGTAACACTGAAGCTTTCTTT. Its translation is CASRRDSNTEAFF.

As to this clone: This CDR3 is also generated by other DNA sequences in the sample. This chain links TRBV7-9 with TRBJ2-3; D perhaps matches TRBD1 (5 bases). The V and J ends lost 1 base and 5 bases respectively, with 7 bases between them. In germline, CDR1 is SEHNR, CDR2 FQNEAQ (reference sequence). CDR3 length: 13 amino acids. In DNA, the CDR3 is TGTGCCAGCAGCTTAGGAACAGGAGATACGCAGTATTTT. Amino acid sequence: CASSLGTGDTQYF.

The CDR3 DNA sequence: TGTGCCAGCAGCCGTGGTCAGGACTATGGCTACACCTTC. As protein: CASSRGQDYGYTF. The chain has TRBV5-6 and TRBJ1-2; D gene unclear. V was clipped by 4 bases and J by 3 bases, with 10 bases between them. The CDR3 is 13 amino acids. From germline, CDR1 is SGHDT and CDR2 YYEEEE.

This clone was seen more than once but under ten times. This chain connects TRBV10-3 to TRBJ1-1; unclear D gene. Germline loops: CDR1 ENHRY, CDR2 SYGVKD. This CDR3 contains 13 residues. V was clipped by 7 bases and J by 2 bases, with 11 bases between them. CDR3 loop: CAITSGLNTEAFF. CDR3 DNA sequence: TGTGCCATCACATCAGGCCTCAACACTGAAGCTTTCTTT.

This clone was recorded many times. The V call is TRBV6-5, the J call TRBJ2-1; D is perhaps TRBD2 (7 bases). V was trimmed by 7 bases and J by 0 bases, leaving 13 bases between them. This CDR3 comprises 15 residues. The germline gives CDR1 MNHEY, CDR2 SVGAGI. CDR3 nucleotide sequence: TGTGCCAGCATCGGGGGGCGTTACTCCTACAATGAGCAGTTCTTC. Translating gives CASIGGRYSYNEQFF.

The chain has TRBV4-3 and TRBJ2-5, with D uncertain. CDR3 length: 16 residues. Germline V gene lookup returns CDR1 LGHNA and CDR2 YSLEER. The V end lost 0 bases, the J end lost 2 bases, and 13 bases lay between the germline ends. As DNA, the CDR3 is TGCGCCAGCAGCCAAGATGCCGCCGGTATACAAGAGACCCAGTACTTC. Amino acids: CASSQDAAGIQETQYF.

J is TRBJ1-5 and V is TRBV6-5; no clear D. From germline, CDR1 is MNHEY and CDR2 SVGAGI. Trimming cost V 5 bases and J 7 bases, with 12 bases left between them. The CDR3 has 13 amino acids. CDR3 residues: CASSQTPEQPQHF. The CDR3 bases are TGTGCCAGCAGTCAAACCCCGGAGCAGCCCCAGCATTTT.

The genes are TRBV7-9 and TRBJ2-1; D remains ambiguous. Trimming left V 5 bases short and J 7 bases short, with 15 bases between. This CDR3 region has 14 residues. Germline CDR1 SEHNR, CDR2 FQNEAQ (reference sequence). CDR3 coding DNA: TGTGCCAGCAGCCCAGACTTGTCGATAAATGAGCAGTTCTTC. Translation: CASSPDLSINEQFF. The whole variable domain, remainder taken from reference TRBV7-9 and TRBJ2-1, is DTGVSQNPRHKITKRGQNVTFRCDPISEHNRLYWYRQTLGQGPEFLTYFQNEAQLEKSRLLSDRFSAERPKGSFSTLEIQRTEQGDSAMYLCASSPDLSINEQFFGPGTRLTVL.

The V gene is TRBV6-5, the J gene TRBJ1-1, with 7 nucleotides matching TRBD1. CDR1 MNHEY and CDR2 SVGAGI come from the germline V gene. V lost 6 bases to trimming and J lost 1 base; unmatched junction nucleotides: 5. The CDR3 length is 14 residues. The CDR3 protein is CASRRTGENTEAFF. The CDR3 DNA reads TGTGCCAGCAGGAGGACAGGCGAGAACACTGAAGCTTTCTTT.

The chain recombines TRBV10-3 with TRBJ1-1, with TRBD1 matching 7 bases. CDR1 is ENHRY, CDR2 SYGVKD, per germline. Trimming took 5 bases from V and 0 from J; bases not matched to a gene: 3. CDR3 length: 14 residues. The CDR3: CAISTTGMNTEAFF. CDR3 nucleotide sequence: TGTGCCATCAGTACGACAGGGATGAACACTGAAGCTTTCTTT.

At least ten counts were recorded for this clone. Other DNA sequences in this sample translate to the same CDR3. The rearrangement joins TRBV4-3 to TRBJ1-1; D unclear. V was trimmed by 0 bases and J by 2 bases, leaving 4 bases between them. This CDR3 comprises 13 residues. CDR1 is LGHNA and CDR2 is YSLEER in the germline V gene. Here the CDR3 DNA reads TGCGCCAGCAGCCAAGACAGAAACACTGAAGCTTTCTTT. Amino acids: CASSQDRNTEAFF.

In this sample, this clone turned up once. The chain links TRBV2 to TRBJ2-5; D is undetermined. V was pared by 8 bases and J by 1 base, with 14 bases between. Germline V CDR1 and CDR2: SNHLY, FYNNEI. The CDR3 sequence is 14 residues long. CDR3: CASQTRFRQETQYF. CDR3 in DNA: TGTGCCAGCCAAACGCGGTTTCGCCAAGAGACCCAGTACTTC.

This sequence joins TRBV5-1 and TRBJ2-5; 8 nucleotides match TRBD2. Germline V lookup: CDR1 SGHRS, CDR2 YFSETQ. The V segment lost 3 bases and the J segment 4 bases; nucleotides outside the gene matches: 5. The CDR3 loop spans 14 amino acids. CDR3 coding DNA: TGCGCCAGCAGCTCCCCGGGGGGGTCAGAGACCCAGTACTTC. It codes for CASSSPGGSETQYF.

The CDR3 loop is CASRGENEKLFF. In nucleotides, the CDR3 is TGTGCCAGCCGGGGAGAGAATGAAAAACTGTTTTTT. The chain uses TRBV2 and TRBJ1-4; D is unclear. CDR1 is SNHLY and CDR2 is FYNNEI in the germline V gene. V was trimmed by 8 bases and J by 5 bases, leaving 9 bases between them. The CDR3 sequence is 12 residues long.

Written as DNA, the CDR3 is TGCGCCAGCAGCTCCGCGGGGAGGACAGGGATATCGTACGAGCAGTACTTC. Translated: CASSSAGRTGISYEQYF. V is TRBV5-1 and J is TRBJ2-7, with TRBD1 matching 8 bases. CDR1 and CDR2 from the germline V gene are SGHRS and YFSETQ. V dropped 3 bases and J dropped 4; count of bases not matched to a gene: 15. The CDR3 length is 17 residues.

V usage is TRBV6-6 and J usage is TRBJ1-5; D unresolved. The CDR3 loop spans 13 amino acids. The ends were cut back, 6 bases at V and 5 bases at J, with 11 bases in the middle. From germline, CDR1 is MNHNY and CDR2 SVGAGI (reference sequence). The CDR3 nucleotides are TGTGCCAGCAGGGGCACCTCTTATCAGCCCCAGCATTTT. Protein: CASRGTSYQPQHF.

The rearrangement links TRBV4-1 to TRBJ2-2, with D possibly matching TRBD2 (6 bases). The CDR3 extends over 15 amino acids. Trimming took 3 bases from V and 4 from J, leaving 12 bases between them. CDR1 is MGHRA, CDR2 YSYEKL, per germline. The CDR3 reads CASSHGGVITGELFF. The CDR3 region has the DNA TGCGCCAGCAGCCACGGCGGGGTAATCACCGGGGAGCTGTTTTTT.

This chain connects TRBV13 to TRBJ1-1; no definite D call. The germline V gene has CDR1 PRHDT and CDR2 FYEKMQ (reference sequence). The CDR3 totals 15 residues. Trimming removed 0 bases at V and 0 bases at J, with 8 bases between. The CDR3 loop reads CASSLGYPLNTEAFF. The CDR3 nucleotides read TGTGCCAGCAGCTTAGGGTATCCCCTGAACACTGAAGCTTTCTTT. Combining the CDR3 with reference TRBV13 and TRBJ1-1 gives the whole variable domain AAGVIQSPRHLIKEKRETATLKCYPIPRHDTVYWYQQGPGQDPQFLISFYEKMQSDKGSIPDRFSAQQFSDYHSELNMSSLELGDSALYFCASSLGYPLNTEAFFGQGTRLTVV.